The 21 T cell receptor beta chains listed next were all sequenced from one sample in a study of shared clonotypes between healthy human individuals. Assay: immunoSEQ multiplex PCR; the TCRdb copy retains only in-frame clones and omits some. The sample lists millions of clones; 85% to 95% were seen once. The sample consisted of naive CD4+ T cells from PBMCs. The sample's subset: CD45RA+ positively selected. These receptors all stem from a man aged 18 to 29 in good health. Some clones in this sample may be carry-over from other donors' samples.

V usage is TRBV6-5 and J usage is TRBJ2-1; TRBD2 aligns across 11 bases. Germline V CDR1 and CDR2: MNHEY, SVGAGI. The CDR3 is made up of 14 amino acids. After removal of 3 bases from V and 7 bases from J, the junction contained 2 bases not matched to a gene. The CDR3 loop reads CASSYTSGRNEQFF. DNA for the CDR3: TGTGCCAGCAGTTATACTAGCGGGAGAAATGAGCAGTTCTTC.

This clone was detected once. The CDR3 here is CASSPLGHQETQYF. In DNA form, the CDR3 reads TGTGCCAGCAGCCCGCTGGGTCACCAAGAGACCCAGTACTTC. V is TRBV11-3 and J is TRBJ2-5; D not certain. Trimming took 5 bases from V and 0 from J, leaving 10 bases between them. Germline V gene sequence: CDR1 SGHNT, CDR2 YENEEA. This CDR3 has 14 amino acids.

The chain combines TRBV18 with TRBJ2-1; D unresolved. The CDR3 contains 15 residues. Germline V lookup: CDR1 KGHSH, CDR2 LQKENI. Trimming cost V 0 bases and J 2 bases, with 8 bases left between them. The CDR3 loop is CASSPPKRPYNEQFF. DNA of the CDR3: TGTGCCAGCTCACCACCTAAGAGGCCCTACAATGAGCAGTTCTTC.

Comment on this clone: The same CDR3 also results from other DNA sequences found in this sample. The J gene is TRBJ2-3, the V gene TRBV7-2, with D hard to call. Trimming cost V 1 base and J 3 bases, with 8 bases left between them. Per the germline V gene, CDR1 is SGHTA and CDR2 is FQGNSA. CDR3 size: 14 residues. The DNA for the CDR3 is TGTGCCAGCAGCTTAGGTACTGTAACAGATACGCAGTATTTT. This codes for CASSLGTVTDTQYF.

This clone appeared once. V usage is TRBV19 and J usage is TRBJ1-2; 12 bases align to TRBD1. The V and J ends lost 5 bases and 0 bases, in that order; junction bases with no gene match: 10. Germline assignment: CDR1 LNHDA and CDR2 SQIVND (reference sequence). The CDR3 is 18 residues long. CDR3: CASSPPGQGAFANYGYTF. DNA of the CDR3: TGTGCCAGTAGTCCTCCGGGACAGGGGGCGTTTGCTAACTATGGCTACACCTTC.

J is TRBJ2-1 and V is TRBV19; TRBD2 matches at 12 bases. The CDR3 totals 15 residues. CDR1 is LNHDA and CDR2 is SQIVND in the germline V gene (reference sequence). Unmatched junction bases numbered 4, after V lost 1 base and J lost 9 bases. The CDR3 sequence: CASSIGTSGIREQFF. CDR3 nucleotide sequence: TGTGCCAGTAGTATAGGGACTAGCGGGATACGTGAGCAGTTCTTC.

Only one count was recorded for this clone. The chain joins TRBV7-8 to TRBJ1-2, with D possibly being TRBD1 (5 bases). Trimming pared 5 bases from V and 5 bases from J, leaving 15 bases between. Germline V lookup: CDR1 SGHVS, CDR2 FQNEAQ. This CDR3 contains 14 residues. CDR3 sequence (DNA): TGTGCCAGCAGCCGAGAGGGGCGGGGGTATGGCTACACCTTC. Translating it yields CASSREGRGYGYTF.

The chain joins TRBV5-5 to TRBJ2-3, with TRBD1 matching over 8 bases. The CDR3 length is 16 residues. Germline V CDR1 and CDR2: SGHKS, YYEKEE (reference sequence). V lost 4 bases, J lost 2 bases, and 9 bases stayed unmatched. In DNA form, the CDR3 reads TGTGCCAGCAGCCAAGGACAGGGCTTTTACACAGATACGCAGTATTTT. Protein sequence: CASSQGQGFYTDTQYF.

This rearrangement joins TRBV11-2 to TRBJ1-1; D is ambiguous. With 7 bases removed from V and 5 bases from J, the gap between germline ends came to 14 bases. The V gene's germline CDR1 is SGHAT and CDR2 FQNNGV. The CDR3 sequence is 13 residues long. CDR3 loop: CASTVAPRTEAFF. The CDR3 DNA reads TGTGCCAGCACCGTCGCCCCGAGGACTGAAGCTTTCTTT.

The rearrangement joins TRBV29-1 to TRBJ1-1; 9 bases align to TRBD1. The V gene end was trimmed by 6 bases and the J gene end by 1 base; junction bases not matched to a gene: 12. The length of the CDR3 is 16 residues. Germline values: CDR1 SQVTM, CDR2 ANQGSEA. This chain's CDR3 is CSVGATGGAGNTEAFF. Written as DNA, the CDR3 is TGCAGCGTCGGGGCAACAGGGGGCGCCGGGAACACTGAAGCTTTCTTT.

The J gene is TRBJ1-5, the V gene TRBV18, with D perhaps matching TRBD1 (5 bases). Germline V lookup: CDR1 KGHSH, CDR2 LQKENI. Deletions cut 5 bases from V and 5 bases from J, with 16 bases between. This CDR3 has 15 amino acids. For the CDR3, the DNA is TGTGCCAGCTCAGCCCTTAAGGGGACCGATCAGCCCCAGCATTTT. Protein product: CASSALKGTDQPQHF.

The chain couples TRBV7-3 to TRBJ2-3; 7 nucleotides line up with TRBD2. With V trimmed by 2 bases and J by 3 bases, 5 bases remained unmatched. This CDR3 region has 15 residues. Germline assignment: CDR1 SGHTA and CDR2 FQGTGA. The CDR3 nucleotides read TGTGCCAGCAGCTTAGGCGGGAGTCGAACAGATACGCAGTATTTT. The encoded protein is CASSLGGSRTDTQYF.

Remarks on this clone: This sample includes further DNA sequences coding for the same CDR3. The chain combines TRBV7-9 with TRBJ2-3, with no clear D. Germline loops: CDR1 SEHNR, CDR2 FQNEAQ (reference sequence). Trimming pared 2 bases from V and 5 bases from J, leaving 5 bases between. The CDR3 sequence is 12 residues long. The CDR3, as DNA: TGTGCCAGCAGCTTAACGGAAGATACGCAGTATTTT. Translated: CASSLTEDTQYF. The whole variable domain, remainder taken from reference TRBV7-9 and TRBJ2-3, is DTGVSQNPRHKITKRGQNVTFRCDPISEHNRLYWYRQTLGQGPEFLTYFQNEAQLEKSRLLSDRFSAERPKGSFSTLEIQRTEQGDSAMYLCASSLTEDTQYFGPGTRLTVL.

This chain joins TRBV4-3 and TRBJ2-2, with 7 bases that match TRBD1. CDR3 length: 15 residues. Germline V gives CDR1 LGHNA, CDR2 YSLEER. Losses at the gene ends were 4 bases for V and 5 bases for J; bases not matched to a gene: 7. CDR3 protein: CASSRLQGRTGELFF. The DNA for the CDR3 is TGCGCCAGCAGCCGACTACAGGGGCGGACCGGGGAGCTGTTTTTT.

This CDR3 reads CASSLGLGQPQHF. The CDR3 region has the DNA TGTGCCAGCAGCTTAGGGTTAGGGCAGCCCCAGCATTTT. J is TRBJ1-5 and V is TRBV11-3; D is unclear. Trimming left V 1 base short and J 7 bases short, with 8 bases between. This CDR3 comprises 13 residues. Germline-derived CDR1 and CDR2 are SGHNT and YENEEA.

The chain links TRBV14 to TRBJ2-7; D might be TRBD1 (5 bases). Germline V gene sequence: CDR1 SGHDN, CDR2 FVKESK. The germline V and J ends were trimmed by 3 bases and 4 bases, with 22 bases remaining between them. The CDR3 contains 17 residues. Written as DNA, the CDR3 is TGTGCCAGCAGCCAGGGGTTCCTGGCGGACAAACTTTACGAGCAGTACTTC. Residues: CASSQGFLADKLYEQYF.

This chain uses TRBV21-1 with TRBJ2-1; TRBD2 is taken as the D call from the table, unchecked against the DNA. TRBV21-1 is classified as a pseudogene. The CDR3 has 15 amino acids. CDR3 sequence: CASSKRRELNNEQFF. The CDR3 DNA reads TGTGCCAGCAGCAAAAGGCGGGAGCTGAACAATGAGCAGTTCTTC.

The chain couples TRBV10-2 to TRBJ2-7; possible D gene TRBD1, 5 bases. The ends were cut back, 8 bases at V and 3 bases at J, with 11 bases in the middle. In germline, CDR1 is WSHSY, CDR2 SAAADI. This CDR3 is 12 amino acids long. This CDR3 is CASGFTGYEQYF. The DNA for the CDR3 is TGCGCCAGCGGCTTCACAGGCTACGAGCAGTACTTC.

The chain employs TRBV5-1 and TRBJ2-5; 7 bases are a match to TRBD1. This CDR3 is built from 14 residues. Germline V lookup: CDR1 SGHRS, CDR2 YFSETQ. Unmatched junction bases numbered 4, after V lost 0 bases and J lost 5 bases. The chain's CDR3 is CASSLEDRSETQYF. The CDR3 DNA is TGCGCCAGCAGCTTGGAGGACAGGAGCGAGACCCAGTACTTC.

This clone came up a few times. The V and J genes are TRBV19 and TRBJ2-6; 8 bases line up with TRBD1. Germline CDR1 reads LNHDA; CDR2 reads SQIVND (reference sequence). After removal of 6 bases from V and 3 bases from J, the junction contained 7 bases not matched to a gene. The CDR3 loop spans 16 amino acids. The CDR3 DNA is TGTGCCAGTAGACTGCACGACAGGGGTGGGGCCAACGTCCTGACTTTC. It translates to CASRLHDRGGANVLTF.

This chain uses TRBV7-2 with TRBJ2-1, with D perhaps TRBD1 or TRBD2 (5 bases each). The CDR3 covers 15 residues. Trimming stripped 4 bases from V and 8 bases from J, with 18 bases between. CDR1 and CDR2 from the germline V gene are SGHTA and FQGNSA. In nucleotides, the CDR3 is TGTGCCAGCAGCTCGATGGGGCAGGGAGCGGATGAGCAGTTCTTC. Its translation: CASSSMGQGADEQFF. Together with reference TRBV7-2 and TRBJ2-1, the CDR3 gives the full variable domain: GAGVSQSPSNKVTEKGKDVELRCDPISGHTALYWYRQSLGQGLEFLIYFQGNSAPDKSGLPSDRFSAERTGGSVSTLTIQRTQQEDSAVYLCASSSMGQGADEQFFGPGTRLTVL.